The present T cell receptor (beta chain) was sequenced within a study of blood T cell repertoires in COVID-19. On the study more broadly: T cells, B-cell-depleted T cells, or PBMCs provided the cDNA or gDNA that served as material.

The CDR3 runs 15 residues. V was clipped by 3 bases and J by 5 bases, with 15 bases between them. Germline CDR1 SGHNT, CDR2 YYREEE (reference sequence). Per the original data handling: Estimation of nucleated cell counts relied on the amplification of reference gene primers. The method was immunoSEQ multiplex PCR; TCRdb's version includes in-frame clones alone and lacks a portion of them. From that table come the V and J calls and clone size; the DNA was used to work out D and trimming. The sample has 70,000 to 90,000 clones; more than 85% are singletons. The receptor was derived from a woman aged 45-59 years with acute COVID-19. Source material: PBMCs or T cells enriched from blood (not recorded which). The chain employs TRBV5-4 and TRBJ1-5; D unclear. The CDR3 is CASSSSPAIDQPQHF. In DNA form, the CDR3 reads TGTGCCAGCAGCTCATCTCCCGCCATAGATCAGCCCCAGCATTTT. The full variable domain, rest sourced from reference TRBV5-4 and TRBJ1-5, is ETGVTQSPTHLIKTRGQQVTLRCSSQSGHNTVSWYQQALGQGPQFIFQYYREEENGRGNFPPRFSGLQFPNYSSELNVNALELDDSALYLCASSSSPAIDQPQHFGDGTRLSIL.